This T cell receptor (beta chain) was captured by sequencing in a study of T cell repertoires in cytomegalovirus infection. Germline CDR1 is MNHEY and CDR2 is SMNVEV (reference sequence). There are 15 residues in the CDR3. J was trimmed by 5 bases and V by 5 bases; bases with no gene match: 10. One entry per CDR3 protein, called by TCRdb with MiXCR from the reads. The sample lists 95,000 to 150,000 distinct CDR3 sequences, 30% to 40% seen once, with about 53% in the top ten. This clonotype was detected only a few times. What it binds is not known. The J gene is TRBJ1-1, the V gene TRBV27, with 8 bases that match TRBD1. Source: CD8+ T cells from cultured PBMCs, taken from culture after CMV antigen stimulation. The sequence was collected from a human donor in good health (CMV status not recorded). Some clones in this sample may be carry-over from other donors' samples. CDR3 amino acids: CASSPWTGLETEAFF. As DNA, the CDR3 is TGTGCCAGCAGTCCCTGGACAGGGTTGGAAACTGAAGCTTTCTTT.